Presented here are 5 T cell receptor beta chains from one specimen sequenced in a study of T-cell memory formation after mild COVID-19. Via MiXCR, TCRdb re-called the 5' RACE reads, giving one row per CDR3 protein. Of 450,000 to 700,000 distinct CDR3 sequences listed, roughly 18% are singletons. The sample comprised PBMCs or a T cell subset sorted from them (not recorded which). All receptors derive from an adult woman who had mild COVID-19 (a few samples of this study predate the infection). Cell type and time point are not known.

The chain links TRBV6-1 to TRBJ2-7; tentatively, D is TRBD2 (5 bases). Per germline, CDR1 MNHNS and CDR2 SASEGT. The CDR3 is 15 amino acids. V lost 6 bases to trimming and J lost 4 bases, with 19 bases between them. DNA of the CDR3: TGTGCCAGCAGGGTCGGACCCGCCGGGATATACGAGCAGTACTTC. Protein product: CASRVGPAGIYEQYF.

This clonotype was counted ten times or more. The CDR3 spells CASSLGAGLRETQYF. CDR3 sequence (DNA): TGTGCCAGCAGCTTAGGGGCGGGCCTAAGGGAGACCCAGTACTTC. The gene calls are TRBV7-2 and TRBJ2-5, with D possibly matching TRBD2 (5 bases). Trimming stripped 1 base from V and 5 bases from J, with 14 bases between. The CDR3 is 15 residues long. CDR1 and CDR2 (germline): SGHTA, FQGNSA. Together with reference TRBV7-2 and TRBJ2-5, the CDR3 gives the full variable domain: GAGVSQSPSNKVTEKGKDVELRCDPISGHTALYWYRQSLGQGLEFLIYFQGNSAPDKSGLPSDRFSAERTGGSVSTLTIQRTQQEDSAVYLCASSLGAGLRETQYFGPGTRLLVL.

The sample holds many counts of this clonotype. The gene calls are TRBV7-8 and TRBJ2-2, with D perhaps TRBD2 (5 bases). In germline, CDR1 is SGHVS, CDR2 FQNEAQ. The V end was cut by 2 bases, the J end by 2 bases, with 9 bases between. The CDR3 runs to 15 residues. The CDR3 is CASSLRGDNTGELFF. The CDR3 DNA follows: TGTGCCAGCAGCTTACGGGGAGACAACACCGGGGAGCTGTTTTTT.

This clonotype was found a few times. V is TRBV7-2 and J is TRBJ1-1; possible D gene TRBD1, 5 bases. The CDR3 loop spans 18 amino acids. V was trimmed by 5 bases and J by 1 base, leaving 23 bases between them. Germline V gene sequence: CDR1 SGHTA, CDR2 FQGNSA. CDR3 sequence: CASSVHGAKTAKNTEAFF. DNA of the CDR3: TGTGCCAGCAGCGTACACGGAGCCAAGACAGCGAAGAACACTGAAGCTTTCTTT.

This clonotype was seen only a few times. V and J are TRBV5-1 and TRBJ2-1; D possibly corresponds to TRBD1 (6 bases). Per germline, CDR1 SGHRS and CDR2 YFSETQ. Trimming cost V 3 bases and J 0 bases, with 13 bases left between them. CDR3 length: 16 amino acids. CDR3 nucleotides: TGCGCCAGCAGCTACGAACCGACAGGCTCCTACAATGAGCAGTTCTTC. Translating gives CASSYEPTGSYNEQFF.